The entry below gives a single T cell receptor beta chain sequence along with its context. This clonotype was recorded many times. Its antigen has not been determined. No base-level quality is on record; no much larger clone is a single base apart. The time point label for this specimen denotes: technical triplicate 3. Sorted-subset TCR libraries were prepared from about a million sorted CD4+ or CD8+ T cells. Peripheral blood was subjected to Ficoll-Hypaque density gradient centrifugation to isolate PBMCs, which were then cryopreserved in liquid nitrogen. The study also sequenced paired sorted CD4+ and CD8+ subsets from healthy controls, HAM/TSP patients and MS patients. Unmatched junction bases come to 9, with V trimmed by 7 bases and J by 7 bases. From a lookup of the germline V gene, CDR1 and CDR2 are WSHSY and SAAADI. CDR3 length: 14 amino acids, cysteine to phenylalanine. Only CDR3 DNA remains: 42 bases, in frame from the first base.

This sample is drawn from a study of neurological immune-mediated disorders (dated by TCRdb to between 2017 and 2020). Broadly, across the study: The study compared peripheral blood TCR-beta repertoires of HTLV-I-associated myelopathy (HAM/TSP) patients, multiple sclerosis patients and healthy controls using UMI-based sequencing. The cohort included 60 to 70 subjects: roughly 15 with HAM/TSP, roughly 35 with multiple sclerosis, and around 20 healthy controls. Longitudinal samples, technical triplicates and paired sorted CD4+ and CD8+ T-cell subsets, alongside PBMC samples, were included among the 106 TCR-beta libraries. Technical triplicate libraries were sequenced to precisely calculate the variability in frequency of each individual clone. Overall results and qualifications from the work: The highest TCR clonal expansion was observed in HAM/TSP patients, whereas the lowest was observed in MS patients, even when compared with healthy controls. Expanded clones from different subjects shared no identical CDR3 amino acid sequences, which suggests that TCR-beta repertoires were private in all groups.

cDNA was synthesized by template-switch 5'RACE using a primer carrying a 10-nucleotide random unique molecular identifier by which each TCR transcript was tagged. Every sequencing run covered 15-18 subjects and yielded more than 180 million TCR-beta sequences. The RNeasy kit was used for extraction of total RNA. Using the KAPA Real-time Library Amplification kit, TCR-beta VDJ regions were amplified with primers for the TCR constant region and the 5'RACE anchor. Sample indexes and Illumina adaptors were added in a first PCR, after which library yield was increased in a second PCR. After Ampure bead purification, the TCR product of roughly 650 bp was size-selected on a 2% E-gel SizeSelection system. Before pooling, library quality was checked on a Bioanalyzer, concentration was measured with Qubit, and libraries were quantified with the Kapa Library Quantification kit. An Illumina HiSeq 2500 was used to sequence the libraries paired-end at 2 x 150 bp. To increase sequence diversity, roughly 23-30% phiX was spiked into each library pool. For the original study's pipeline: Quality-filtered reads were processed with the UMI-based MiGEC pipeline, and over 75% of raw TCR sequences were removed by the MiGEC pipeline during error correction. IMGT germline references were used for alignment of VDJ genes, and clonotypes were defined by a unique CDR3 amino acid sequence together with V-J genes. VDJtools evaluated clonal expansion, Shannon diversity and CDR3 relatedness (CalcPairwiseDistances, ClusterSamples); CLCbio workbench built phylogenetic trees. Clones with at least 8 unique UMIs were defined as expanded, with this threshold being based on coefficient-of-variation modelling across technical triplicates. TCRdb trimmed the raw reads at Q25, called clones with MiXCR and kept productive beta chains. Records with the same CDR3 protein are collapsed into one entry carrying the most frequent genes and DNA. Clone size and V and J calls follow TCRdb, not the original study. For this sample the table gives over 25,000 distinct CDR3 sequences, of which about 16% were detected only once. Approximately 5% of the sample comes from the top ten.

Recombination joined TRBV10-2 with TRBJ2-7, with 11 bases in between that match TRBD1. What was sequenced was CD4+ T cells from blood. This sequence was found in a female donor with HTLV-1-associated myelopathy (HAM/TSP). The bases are TGCGCCAGCACCCTGGGACAGGGGGTGGGAGAGCAGTACTTC. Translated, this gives CASTLGQGVGEQYF.